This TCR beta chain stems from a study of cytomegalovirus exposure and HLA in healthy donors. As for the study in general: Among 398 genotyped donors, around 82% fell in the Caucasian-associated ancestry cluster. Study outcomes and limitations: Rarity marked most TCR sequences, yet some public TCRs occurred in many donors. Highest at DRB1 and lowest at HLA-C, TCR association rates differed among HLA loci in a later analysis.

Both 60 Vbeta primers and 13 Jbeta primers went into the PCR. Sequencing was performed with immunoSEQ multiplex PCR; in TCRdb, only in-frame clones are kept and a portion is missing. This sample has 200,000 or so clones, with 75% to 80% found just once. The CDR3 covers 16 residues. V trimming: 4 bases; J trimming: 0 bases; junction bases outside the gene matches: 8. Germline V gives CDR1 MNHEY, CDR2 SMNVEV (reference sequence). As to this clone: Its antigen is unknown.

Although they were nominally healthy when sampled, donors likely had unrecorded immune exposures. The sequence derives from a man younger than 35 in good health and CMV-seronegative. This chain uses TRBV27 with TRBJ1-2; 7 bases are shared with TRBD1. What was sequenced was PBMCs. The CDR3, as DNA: TGTGCCAGCAGTTCGTTAACAGGGGCGCCTAACTATGGCTACACCTTC. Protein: CASSSLTGAPNYGYTF.